Detailed here is one T cell receptor (beta chain). It was with a sample-barcoded 5' primer and a J-beta primer mix that a second PCR of roughly 7 to 12 cycles was run. Sequencing recovered at least 2.5 million CDR3-containing paired-end reads from each sample. TCRdb used MiXCR to reprocess the 5' RACE reads, holding one entry per CDR3 protein. The sample yields over 600,000 distinct CDR3 sequences, around half seen once. The record originates from a study of blood T cells in healthy people across ages. Isolation yielded PBMCs, at least 7 million per sample, in every case. Germline CDR1 reads MNHEY; CDR2 reads SVGAGI. The length of the CDR3 is 14 residues.

The receptor's source is a man aged 80 or over in good health. The sample taken for sequencing was blood. The rearrangement uses TRBV6-5 and TRBJ2-4; the D call may be TRBD1 or TRBD2 (5 bases each). TRBJ2-5 explains the end of the DNA better; the J call may be wrong. The CDR3 is CASSLRDGEETQYF. Written as DNA, the CDR3 is TGTGCCAGCAGCCTCCGGGACGGGGAAGAGACCCAGTACTTC.